The present entry profiles one TCR beta chain with its context. V was shortened by 2 bases and J by 0 bases, with 7 bases between the two germline ends. The CDR3 is 14 amino acids. The germline gives CDR1 MNHEY, CDR2 SVGAGI. These data originate in a study of control samples from healthy donors and cancer patients. Profiled with immunoSEQ multiplex PCR; TCRdb holds only in-frame clones, not every one. The sample lists over 30,000 clones, around 83% occurring once. This sequence originates from a middle-aged woman with lung cancer. The chain employs TRBV6-5 and TRBJ1-1; no clear D. The sequenced material came from PBMCs. Written as DNA, the CDR3 is TGTGCCAGCAGTTACGTTAAAATGAACACTGAAGCTTTCTTT. Translating gives CASSYVKMNTEAFF.